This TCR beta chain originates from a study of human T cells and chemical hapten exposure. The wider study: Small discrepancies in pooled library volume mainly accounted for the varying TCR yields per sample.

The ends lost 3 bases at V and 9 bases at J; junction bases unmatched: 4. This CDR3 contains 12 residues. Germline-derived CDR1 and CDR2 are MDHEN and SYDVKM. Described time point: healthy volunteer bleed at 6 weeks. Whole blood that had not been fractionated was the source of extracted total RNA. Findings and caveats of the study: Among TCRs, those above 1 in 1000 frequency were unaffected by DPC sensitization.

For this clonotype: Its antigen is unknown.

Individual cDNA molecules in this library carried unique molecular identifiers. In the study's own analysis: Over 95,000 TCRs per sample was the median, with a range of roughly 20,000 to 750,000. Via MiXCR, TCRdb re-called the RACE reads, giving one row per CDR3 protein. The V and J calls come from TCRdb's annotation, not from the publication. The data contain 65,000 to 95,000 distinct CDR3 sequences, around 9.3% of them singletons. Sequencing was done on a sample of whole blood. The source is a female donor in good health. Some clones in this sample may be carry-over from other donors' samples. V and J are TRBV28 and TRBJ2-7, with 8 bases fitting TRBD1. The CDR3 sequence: CASSFRGTGQYF. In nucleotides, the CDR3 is TGTGCCAGCAGTTTTAGGGGGACAGGGCAGTACTTC.